This is a list of T cell receptor beta chains from one sample in a study of CD8 T cells in Susac syndrome. Each CDR3 protein is one row after TCRdb ran MiXCR on the immunoSEQ multiplex PCR reads. Here the sample spans about 120,000 distinct CDR3 sequences, 85% to 95% being singletons. Input material: CD8+ T cells from PBMCs. Receptors originate from a human donor in good health. The CDR3 runs from the conserved cysteine through the conserved F or W. A D gene is named only where the DNA matches it firmly. Some rows mark clone size as missing; the rest say once, few, many or name a class of expanded clone.

abundance,v_gene,j_gene,d_gene,CDR3aa,CDR3nt
-,TRBV6-6,TRBJ2-1,TRBD2,CASSPAGTSNNEQFF,TGTGCCAGCAGTCCCGCCGGGACTAGCAACAATGAGCAGTTCTTC
-,TRBV18,TRBJ2-2,-,CASSRLSESRNTGELFF,TGTGCCAGCTCACGTCTCTCGGAATCGAGGAACACCGGGGAGCTGTTTTTT
few,TRBV27,TRBJ1-2,TRBD1,CASSLGQGNYGYTF,TGTGCCAGCAGTTTGGGACAGGGGAACTATGGCTACACCTTC
-,TRBV12-3/TRBV12-4,TRBJ1-2,-,CASRTAYGYTF,TGTGCCTCAAGGACAGCGTATGGCTACACCTTC
-,TRBV27,TRBJ1-5,-,CASGPYDSNQPQHF,TGTGCCAGCGGACCGTACGATAGCAATCAGCCCCAGCATTTT
-,TRBV4-3,TRBJ1-1,-,CASSQWGNGRGTEAFF,TGCGCCAGCAGCCAATGGGGGAATGGCAGGGGAACTGAAGCTTTCTTT
-,TRBV10-2,TRBJ2-1,-,CASSESVWEQFF,TGCGCCAGCAGTGAGTCGGTCTGGGAGCAGTTCTTC
-,TRBV20-1,TRBJ2-2,-,CSASRQAGELFF,TGCAGTGCTAGCCGCCAAGCCGGGGAGCTGTTTTTT
-,TRBV5-1,TRBJ1-1,-,CASSAGHVNTEAFF,TGCGCCAGCAGCGCGGGACACGTGAACACTGAAGCTTTCTTT
once,TRBV12-3/TRBV12-4,TRBJ1-2,-,CASSLYRQFNYGYTF,TGTGCCAGCAGTCTATACCGACAGTTTAACTATGGCTACACCTTC
-,TRBV19,TRBJ2-5,-,CASSVKRQETQYF,TGTGCCAGTAGTGTGAAGCGGCAAGAGACCCAGTACTTC
-,TRBV4-2,TRBJ2-2,-,CASSQAAGSGTGELFF,TGTGCCAGCAGCCAAGCGGCAGGGAGCGGCACCGGGGAGCTGTTTTTT
-,TRBV10-3,TRBJ1-2,-,CAISEGGGSNYGYTF,TGTGCCATCAGTGAAGGAGGGGGATCTAACTATGGCTACACCTTC
-,TRBV4-3,TRBJ1-5,-,CASSQDWRAVNQPQHF,TGCGCCAGCAGCCAAGATTGGAGGGCCGTCAATCAGCCCCAGCATTTT
-,TRBV19,TRBJ2-1,-,CASTTRFYNEQFF,TGTGCCAGTACCACCCGGTTTTACAATGAGCAGTTCTTC
-,TRBV2,TRBJ2-7,-,CASSEGVSRTYEQYF,TGTGCCAGCAGTGAAGGAGTATCTCGAACCTACGAGCAGTACTTC
-,TRBV19,TRBJ2-2,TRBD2,CASQGSGLAGEKFTGELFF,TGTGCCAGTCAGGGCTCGGGGCTAGCGGGAGAGAAATTCACCGGGGAGCTGTTTTTT
-,TRBV12-3/TRBV12-4,TRBJ1-5,-,CASSFRQIDSNQPQHF,TGTGCCAGCAGTTTCCGGCAGATCGATAGCAATCAGCCCCAGCATTTT
-,TRBV20-1,TRBJ2-7,-,CSARANYEQYF,TGCAGTGCTAGGGCCAACTACGAGCAGTACTTC
-,TRBV6-6,TRBJ2-7,-,CASSYERRYEQYF,TGTGCCAGCAGTTACGAGAGAAGATACGAGCAGTACTTC
-,TRBV6-2/TRBV6-3,TRBJ2-3,-,CASSRIDTQYF,TGTGCCAGCAGCCGAATAGATACGCAGTATTTT
-,TRBV9,TRBJ1-2,TRBD1,CASSLGTVANVGYTF,TGTGCCAGCAGCCTGGGGACAGTCGCTAACGTCGGCTACACCTTC
-,TRBV5-6,TRBJ2-3,TRBD2,CASGAGGTDTQYF,TGTGCCAGCGGAGCGGGAGGCACAGATACGCAGTATTTT
-,TRBV6-2/TRBV6-3,TRBJ2-3,-,CASTLSWGKGDHGQYF,TGTGCCAGCACCCTAAGTTGGGGTAAGGGAGATCATGGTCAGTATTTT
-,TRBV7-3,TRBJ2-2,TRBD1,CASSLQGAKNGGELFF,TGTGCCAGCAGCCTACAGGGGGCGAAAAATGGCGGGGAGCTGTTTTTT
-,TRBV29-1,TRBJ2-1,-,CSVVGGPLQGGEQFF,TGCAGCGTTGTTGGGGGGCCCCTGCAGGGTGGAGAGCAGTTCTTC
-,TRBV3-1,TRBJ2-2,-,CASSQGGSGELFF,TGTGCCAGCAGCCAAGGGGGGTCCGGGGAGCTGTTTTTT
-,TRBV7-2,TRBJ1-2,TRBD1,CASSLGDREGINYGYTF,TGTGCCAGCAGCTTAGGGGACAGGGAGGGAATCAACTATGGCTACACCTTC
once,TRBV29-1,TRBJ1-2,-,CSATVGGAYGYTF,TGCAGCGCAACCGTCGGGGGAGCGTATGGCTACACCTTC
-,TRBV7-8,TRBJ2-7,-,CASSLGVSSGTANSYEQYF,TGTGCCAGCAGCTTAGGGGTTTCCTCGGGGACCGCCAACTCCTACGAGCAGTACTTC
-,TRBV18,TRBJ2-2,-,CASSQSNTGELFF,TGTGCCAGCTCACAGTCAAACACCGGGGAGCTGTTTTTT
once,TRBV7-3,TRBJ1-1,-,CASSSNPVQTGTEAFF,TGTGCCAGCAGCTCAAACCCGGTACAGACGGGCACTGAAGCTTTCTTT
-,TRBV12-3/TRBV12-4,TRBJ2-7,-,CASSWDFPSYEQYF,TGTGCCAGCAGTTGGGATTTCCCCTCCTACGAGCAGTACTTC
-,TRBV7-3,TRBJ2-1,-,CASSLSRNNEQFF,TGTGCCAGCAGCTTAAGTAGGAACAATGAGCAGTTCTTC
-,TRBV11-2,TRBJ2-5,TRBD1,CASSMGDRVPRETQYF,TGTGCCAGCAGCATGGGAGACAGGGTCCCTAGGGAGACCCAGTACTTC
-,TRBV20-1,TRBJ2-3,-,CSALDWGRSTDTQYF,TGCAGTGCTTTAGATTGGGGGAGAAGCACAGATACGCAGTATTTT
-,TRBV5-6,TRBJ1-5,-,CASSFGPQPQHF,TGTGCCAGCAGCTTCGGGCCTCAGCCCCAGCATTTT
-,TRBV11-2,TRBJ2-4,-,CASSLPRGQGDPNIQYF,TGTGCCAGCAGCTTACCTAGAGGGCAGGGAGATCCAAACATTCAGTACTTC
few,TRBV11-1,TRBJ1-4,TRBD1,CASSLGQGNEKLFF,TGTGCCAGCAGCCTCGGACAGGGAAATGAAAAACTGTTTTTT
-,TRBV6-2/TRBV6-3,TRBJ1-5,-,CASSYAGAGNQPQHF,TGTGCCAGCAGTTACGCAGGGGCAGGCAATCAGCCCCAGCATTTT
-,TRBV9,TRBJ2-1,TRBD2,CASSVDPASGINNEQFF,TGTGCCAGCAGCGTAGATCCGGCTAGCGGGATAAACAATGAGCAGTTCTTC
-,TRBV15,TRBJ1-1,-,CATSRDRLWAFF,TGTGCCACCAGCAGAGATAGGCTTTGGGCTTTCTTT
-,TRBV29-1,TRBJ2-7,-,CSVSTGPNEQYF,TGCAGCGTCTCTACAGGGCCTAACGAGCAGTACTTC
-,TRBV2,TRBJ2-7,-,CASRWTETYEQYF,TGTGCCAGCAGGTGGACTGAGACCTACGAGCAGTACTTC
-,TRBV15,TRBJ2-2,TRBD1,CATSRGDRFTGELFF,TGTGCCACCAGCAGAGGGGACAGATTCACCGGGGAGCTGTTTTTT
-,TRBV9,TRBJ2-1,TRBD2,CASSTRLGLEDNEQFF,TGTGCCAGCAGCACCCGACTCGGACTAGAGGACAATGAGCAGTTCTTC
-,TRBV7-2,TRBJ2-5,-,CASSYKREETQYF,TGTGCCAGCAGCTACAAAAGGGAAGAGACCCAGTACTTC
-,TRBV27,TRBJ2-5,TRBD1,CASTKRTGPQETQYF,TGTGCCAGCACCAAACGGACAGGGCCTCAAGAGACCCAGTACTTC
-,TRBV19,TRBJ1-2,TRBD1,CASAGQGVSGYTF,TGTGCCAGTGCCGGACAGGGGGTTTCTGGCTACACCTTC
-,TRBV14,TRBJ1-6,-,CASSQGGYSPLHF,TGTGCCAGCAGCCAAGGGGGCTATTCACCCCTCCACTTT
-,TRBV28,TRBJ1-1,-,CASSFLRGGGTHTEAFF,TGTGCCAGCAGTTTCCTCCGGGGGGGAGGGACGCACACTGAAGCTTTCTTT
once,TRBV18,TRBJ2-7,-,CASSPATTIGYEQYF,TGTGCCAGCTCACCAGCGACTACCATAGGGTACGAGCAGTACTTC